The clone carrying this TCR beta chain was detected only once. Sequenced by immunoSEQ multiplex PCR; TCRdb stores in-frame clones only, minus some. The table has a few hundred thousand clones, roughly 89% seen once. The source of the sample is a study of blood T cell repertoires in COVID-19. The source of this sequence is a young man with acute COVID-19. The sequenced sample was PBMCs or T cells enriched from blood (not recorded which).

In DNA form, the CDR3 reads TGTGCCAGCGGCGTAAGCAGGAATGGCTACACCTTC. Its protein product is CASGVSRNGYTF. V and J are TRBV28 and TRBJ1-2; D is ambiguous. Trimming removed 8 bases from V and 6 bases from J, with 13 bases in between. CDR1 MDHEN and CDR2 SYDVKM come from the germline V gene. The CDR3 is 12 residues long.